This section outlines one T cell receptor beta chain sequence together with its context. This record belongs to a study of blood T cell repertoires in COVID-19. J lost 3 bases, V lost 4 bases, and 8 bases had no gene match. Germline V lookup: CDR1 SGHVS, CDR2 FNYEAQ. The CDR3 covers 15 residues. Using immunoSEQ multiplex PCR, the repertoire was profiled, and TCRdb retains in-frame clones only, with some absent. The sample shows under 300,000 clones, 79% of them seen only once. The source of this sequence is a woman aged 40 to 55 with active or convalescent COVID-19. Material for sequencing was peripheral blood. The chain uses TRBV7-6 and TRBJ2-5; 7 nucleotides line up with TRBD2. Written as DNA, the CDR3 is TGTGCCAGCAGCTCTCCTCGGGGGGACGAAGAGACCCAGTACTTC. Its translation is CASSSPRGDEETQYF.